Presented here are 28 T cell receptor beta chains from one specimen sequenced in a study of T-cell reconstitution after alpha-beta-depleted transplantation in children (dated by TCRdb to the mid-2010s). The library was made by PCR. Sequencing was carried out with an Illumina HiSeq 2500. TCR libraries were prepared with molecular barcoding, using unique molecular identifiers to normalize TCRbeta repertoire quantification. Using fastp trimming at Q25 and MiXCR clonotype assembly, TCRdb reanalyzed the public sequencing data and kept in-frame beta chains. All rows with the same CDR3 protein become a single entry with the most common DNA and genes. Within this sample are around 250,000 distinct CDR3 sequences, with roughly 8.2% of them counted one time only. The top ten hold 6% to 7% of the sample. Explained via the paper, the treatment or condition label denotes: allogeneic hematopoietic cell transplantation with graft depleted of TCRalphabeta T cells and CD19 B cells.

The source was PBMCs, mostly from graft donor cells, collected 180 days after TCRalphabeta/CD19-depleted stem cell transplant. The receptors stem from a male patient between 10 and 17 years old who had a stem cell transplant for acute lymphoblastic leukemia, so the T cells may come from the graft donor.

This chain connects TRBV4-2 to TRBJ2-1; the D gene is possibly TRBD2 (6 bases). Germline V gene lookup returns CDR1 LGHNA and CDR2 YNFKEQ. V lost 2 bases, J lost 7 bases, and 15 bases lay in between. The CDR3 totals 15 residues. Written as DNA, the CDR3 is TGTGCCAGCAGCCAACTCGGGCTAGCGCGGAATGAGCAGTTCTTC. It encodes CASSQLGLARNEQFF.

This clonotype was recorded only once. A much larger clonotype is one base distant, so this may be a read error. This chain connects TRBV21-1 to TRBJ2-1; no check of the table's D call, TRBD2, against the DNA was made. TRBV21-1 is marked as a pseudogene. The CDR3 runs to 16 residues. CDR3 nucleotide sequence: TGTGCCAGCACCTCCGGGACTACCGGGAGGGCTAATGAGCAGTTCTTC. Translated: CASTSGTTGRANEQFF.

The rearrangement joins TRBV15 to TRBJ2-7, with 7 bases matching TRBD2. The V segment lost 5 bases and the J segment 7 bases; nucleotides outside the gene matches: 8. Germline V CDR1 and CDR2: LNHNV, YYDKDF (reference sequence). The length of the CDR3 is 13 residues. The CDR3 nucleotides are TGTGCCACCAGCGTAGGCCGGGGGGATGAGCAGTACTTC. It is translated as CATSVGRGDEQYF. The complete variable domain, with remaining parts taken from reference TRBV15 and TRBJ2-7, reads DAMVIQNPRYQVTQFGKPVTLSCSQTLNHNVMYWYQQKSSQAPKLLFHYYDKDFNNEADTPDNFQSRRPNTSFCFLDIRSPGLGDTAMYLCATSVGRGDEQYFGPGTRLTVT.

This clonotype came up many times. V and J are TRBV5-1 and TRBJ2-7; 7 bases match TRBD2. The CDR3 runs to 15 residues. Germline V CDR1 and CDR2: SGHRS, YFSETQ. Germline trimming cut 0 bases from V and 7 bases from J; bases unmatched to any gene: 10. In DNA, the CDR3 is TGCGCCAGCAGCTTGGACGGCGGGAGCGGCCTGGAGCAGTACTTC. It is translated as CASSLDGGSGLEQYF.

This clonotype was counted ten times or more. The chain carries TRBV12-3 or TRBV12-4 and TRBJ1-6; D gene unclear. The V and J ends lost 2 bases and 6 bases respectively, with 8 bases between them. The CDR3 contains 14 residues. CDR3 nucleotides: TGTGCCAGCAGTTTACGGGTTCCTAATTCACCCCTCCACTTT. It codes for CASSLRVPNSPLHF.

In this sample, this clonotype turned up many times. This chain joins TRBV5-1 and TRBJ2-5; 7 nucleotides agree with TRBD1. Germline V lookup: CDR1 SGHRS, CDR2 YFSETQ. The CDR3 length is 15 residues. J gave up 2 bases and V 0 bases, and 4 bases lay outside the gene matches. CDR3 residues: CASSLALTGQETQYF. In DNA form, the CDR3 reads TGCGCCAGCAGCTTGGCCCTGACAGGGCAAGAGACCCAGTACTTC.

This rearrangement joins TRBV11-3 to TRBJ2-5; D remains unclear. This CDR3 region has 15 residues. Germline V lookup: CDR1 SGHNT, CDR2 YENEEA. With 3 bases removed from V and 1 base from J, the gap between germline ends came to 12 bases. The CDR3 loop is CASSFGSGTQETQYF. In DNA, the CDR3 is TGTGCCAGCAGCTTTGGGTCTGGAACCCAAGAGACCCAGTACTTC.

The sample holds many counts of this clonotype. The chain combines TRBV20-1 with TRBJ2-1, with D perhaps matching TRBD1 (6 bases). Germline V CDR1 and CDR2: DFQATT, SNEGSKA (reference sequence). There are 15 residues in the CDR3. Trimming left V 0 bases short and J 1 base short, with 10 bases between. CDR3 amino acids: CSARDIGGSYNEQFF. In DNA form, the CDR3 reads TGCAGTGCTAGAGATATAGGGGGTTCCTACAATGAGCAGTTCTTC.

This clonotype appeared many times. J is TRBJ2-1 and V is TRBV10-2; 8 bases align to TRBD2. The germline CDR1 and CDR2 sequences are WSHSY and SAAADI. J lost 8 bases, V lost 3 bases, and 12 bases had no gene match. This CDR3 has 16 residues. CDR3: CASSEGGAGVRDEQFF. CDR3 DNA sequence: TGCGCCAGCAGTGAAGGGGGAGCGGGAGTCCGGGATGAGCAGTTCTTC.

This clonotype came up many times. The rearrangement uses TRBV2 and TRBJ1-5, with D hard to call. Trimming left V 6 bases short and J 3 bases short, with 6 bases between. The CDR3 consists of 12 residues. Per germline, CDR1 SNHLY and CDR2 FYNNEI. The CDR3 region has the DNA TGTGCCAGCAGGGGAGACAATCAGCCCCAGCATTTT. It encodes CASRGDNQPQHF.

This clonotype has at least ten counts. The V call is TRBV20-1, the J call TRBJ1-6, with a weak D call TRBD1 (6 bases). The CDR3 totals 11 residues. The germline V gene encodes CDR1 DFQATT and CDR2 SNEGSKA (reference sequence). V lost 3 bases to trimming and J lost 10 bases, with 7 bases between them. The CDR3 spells CSARGASPLHF. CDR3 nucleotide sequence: TGCAGTGCTAGGGGGGCATCACCCCTCCACTTT.

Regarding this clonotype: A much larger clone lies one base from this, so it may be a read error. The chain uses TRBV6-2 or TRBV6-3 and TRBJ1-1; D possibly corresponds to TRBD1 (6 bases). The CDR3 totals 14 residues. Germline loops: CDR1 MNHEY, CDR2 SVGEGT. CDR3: CDSSRTGSNTEAFF. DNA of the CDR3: TGTGACAGCAGTCGCACAGGGTCAAACACTGAAGCTTTCTTT.

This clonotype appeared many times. CDR3 bases: TGTGCCAGCAGTGGAGCGGGGATCTACGAGCAGTACTTC. Translated: CASSGAGIYEQYF. This chain connects TRBV25-1 to TRBJ2-7, with 7 bases that match TRBD2. J lost 3 bases, V lost 4 bases, and 3 bases had no gene match. This CDR3 spans 13 amino acids. Germline V gene lookup returns CDR1 MGHDK and CDR2 SYGVNS.

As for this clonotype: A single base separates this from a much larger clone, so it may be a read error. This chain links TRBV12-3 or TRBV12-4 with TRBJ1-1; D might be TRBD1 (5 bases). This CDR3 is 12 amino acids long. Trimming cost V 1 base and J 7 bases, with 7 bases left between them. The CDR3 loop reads CASSLVTGEAFF. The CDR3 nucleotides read TGTGCCAGCAGTTTAGTCACAGGTGAAGCTTTCTTT.

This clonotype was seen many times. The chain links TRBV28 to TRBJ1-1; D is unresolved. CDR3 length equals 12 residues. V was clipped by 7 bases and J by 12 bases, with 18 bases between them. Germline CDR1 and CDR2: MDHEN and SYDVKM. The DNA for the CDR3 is TGTGCCAGCACCACGAGGGAGGTTGGGTCTTTCTTT. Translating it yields CASTTREVGSFF.

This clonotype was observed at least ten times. CDR3 DNA: TGTGCCAGCAGCCACCCCCAGGGTAGGCTCTACAATGAGCAGTTCTTC. Encoded protein: CASSHPQGRLYNEQFF. The chain employs TRBV5-8 and TRBJ2-1; D might be TRBD1 (5 bases). Trimming shortened V by 4 bases and J by 3 bases, and 17 bases separated the two germline ends. Germline lookup yields CDR1 SGHTS and CDR2 YDEGEE. This CDR3 comprises 16 residues.

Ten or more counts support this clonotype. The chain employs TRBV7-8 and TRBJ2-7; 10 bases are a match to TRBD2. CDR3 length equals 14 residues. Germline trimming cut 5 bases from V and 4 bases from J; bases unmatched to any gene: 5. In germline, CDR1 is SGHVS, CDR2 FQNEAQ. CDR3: CASSNLAGVYEQYF. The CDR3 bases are TGTGCCAGCAGCAATCTAGCGGGAGTGTACGAGCAGTACTTC.

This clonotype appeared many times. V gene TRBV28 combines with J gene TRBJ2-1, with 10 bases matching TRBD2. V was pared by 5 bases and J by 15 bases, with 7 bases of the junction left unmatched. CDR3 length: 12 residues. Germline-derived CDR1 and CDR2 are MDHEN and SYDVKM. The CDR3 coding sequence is TGTGCCAGCAGTACCCTTAGCGGGAGGCCGTTCTTC. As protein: CASSTLSGRPFF.

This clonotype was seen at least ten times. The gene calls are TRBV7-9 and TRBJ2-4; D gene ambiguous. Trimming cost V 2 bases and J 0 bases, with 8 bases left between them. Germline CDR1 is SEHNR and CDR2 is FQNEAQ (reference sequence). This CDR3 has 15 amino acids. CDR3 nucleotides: TGTGCCAGCAGCTTAAGCTGGGGAGCCAAAAACATTCAGTACTTC. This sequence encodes CASSLSWGAKNIQYF.

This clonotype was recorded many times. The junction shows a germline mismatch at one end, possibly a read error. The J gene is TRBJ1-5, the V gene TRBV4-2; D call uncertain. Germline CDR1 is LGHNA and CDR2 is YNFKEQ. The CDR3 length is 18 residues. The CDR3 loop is CASSQEEGAGAPNRPQHF. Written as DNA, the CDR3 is TGTGCCAGCAGCCAAGAAGAGGGAGCGGGTGCCCCAAATCGGCCCCAGCATTTT.

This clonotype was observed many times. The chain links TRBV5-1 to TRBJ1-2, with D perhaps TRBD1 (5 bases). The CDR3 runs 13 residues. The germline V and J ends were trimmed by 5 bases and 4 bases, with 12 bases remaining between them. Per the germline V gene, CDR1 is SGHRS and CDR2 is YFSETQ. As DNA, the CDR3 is TGCGCCAGCAGTTCCAGGGAGGCCTATGGCTACACCTTC. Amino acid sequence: CASSSREAYGYTF.

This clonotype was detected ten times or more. CDR3 sequence (DNA): TGCAGTGCTAGAGATTGGTCATCTAGCACAGATACGCAGTATTTT. Amino acids: CSARDWSSSTDTQYF. The genes are TRBV20-1 and TRBJ2-3; D is uncertain. The ends were cut back, 0 bases at V and 0 bases at J, with 10 bases in the middle. CDR3 length: 15 amino acids. From germline, CDR1 is DFQATT and CDR2 SNEGSKA (reference sequence).

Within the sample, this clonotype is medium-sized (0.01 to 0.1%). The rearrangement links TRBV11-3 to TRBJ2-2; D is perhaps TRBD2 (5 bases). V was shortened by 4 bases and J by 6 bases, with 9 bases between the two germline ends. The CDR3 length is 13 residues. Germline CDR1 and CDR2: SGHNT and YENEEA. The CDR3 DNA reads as TGTGCCAGCAGCTCAACTAGTTCCGGGGAGCTGTTTTTT. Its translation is CASSSTSSGELFF.

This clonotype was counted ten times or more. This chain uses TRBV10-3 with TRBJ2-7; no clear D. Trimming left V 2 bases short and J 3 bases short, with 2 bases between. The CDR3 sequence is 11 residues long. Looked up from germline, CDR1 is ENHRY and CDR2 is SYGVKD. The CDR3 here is CAISELYEQYF. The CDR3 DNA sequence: TGTGCCATCAGTGAGCTCTACGAGCAGTACTTC.

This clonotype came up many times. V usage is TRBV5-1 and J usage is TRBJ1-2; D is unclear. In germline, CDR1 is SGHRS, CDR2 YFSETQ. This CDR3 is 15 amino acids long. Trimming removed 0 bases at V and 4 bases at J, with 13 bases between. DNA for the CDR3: TGCGCCAGCAGCTTGGTGGGCAAGTGGGGCTATGGCTACACCTTC. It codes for CASSLVGKWGYGYTF.

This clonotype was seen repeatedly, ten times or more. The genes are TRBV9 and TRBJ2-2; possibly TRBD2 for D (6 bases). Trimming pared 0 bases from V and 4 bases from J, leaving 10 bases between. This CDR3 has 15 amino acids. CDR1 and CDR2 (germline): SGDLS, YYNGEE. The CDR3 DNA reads TGTGCCAGCAGCGTAGCCGGACTACCCACCGGGGAGCTGTTTTTT. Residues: CASSVAGLPTGELFF.

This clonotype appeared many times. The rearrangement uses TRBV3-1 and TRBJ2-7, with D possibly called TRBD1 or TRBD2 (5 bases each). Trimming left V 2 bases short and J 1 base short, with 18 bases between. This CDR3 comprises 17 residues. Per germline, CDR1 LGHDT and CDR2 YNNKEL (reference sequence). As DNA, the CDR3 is TGTGCCAGCAGCCAAAATCCGGGACGATTTTCTTCCTACGAGCAGTACTTC. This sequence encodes CASSQNPGRFSSYEQYF.

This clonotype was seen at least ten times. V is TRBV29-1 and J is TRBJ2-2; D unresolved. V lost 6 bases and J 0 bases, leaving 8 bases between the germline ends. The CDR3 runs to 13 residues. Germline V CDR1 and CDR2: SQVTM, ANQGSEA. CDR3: CSVAHANTGELFF. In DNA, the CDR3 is TGCAGCGTGGCCCACGCGAACACCGGGGAGCTGTTTTTT.